This T cell receptor (beta chain) was observed in a study of T cell responses to AZD1222 COVID-19 vaccine. Sequenced by immunoSEQ multiplex PCR; TCRdb stores in-frame clones only, minus some. The sample holds approximately 110,000 clones, about 91% seen once. The CDR3 contains 17 residues. Trimming cost V 2 bases and J 1 base; bases outside gene matches: 3. CDR1 MRHNA and CDR2 SNTAGT come from the germline V gene. Study observations and caveats: In the spike-specific TCR repertoire, nearly half reportedly target unmutated variant regions. The breadth and depth of Spike-specific TCRs increased once two AZD1222 doses had been given. Researchers report vaccine-associated CD4 TCRs spanning spike, with dominance at 160-218 and 743-854. White British ancestry dominated among donors, who included more females, and clonal diversity was possibly underestimated.

In regard to this clone: The antigen remains undetermined.

V usage is TRBV6-4 and J usage is TRBJ2-3; 13 nucleotides agree with TRBD2. Sequenced here: peripheral blood, sampled on day 0 of AZD1222 vaccination. This receptor was obtained from an adult in good health. CDR3 loop: CASSDTGLAGGTDTQYF. The CDR3 DNA reads as TGTGCCAGCAGTGACACCGGACTAGCGGGGGGCACAGATACGCAGTATTTT.